This T cell receptor (beta chain) is drawn from a study of shared clonotypes between healthy human individuals (TCRdb year 2020). Regarding the research as a whole: The cohort comprised a couple of women and a few men aged 18 to 49 years. To increase sequencing depth and limit assay-specific biases, different laboratories used diverse techniques to prepare libraries and sequence TCR repertoires. The study deeply sequenced blood TCR repertoires of about five healthy adults to estimate repertoire size and the extent of clonotype sharing between individuals. Per donor, three plates each were used for CD4 naive and CD4 memory, two for CD8 naive, and one for CD8 memory. Each donor's leukapheresis produced roughly between about 0.8 and 10 billion PBMCs. Overall study outcomes, separate from this receptor: Across four donors, roughly 5.1% of naive CD4, approximately 3.6% of naive CD8, roughly 2.3% of memory CD4, and roughly 0.41% of memory CD8 clonotypes were shared. Pairwise subsampling indicated that sequencing depth was expected to affect the degree of clonotype sharing among donors. Compared with non-shared clonotypes, clonotypes shared by all four sorted-subset donors had higher generation probabilities. The genetic and exposure-history diversity represented was limited by the small number of donors. Naive subsets generally had larger estimated clonotype richness than memory subsets. Rarefaction of sorted-subset datasets indicated incomplete sequencing despite the large sequencing depth. Sampling was restricted to blood, and TCR repertoires in tissues likely differ from the TCR repertoires found in blood.

The CDR3 goes from the cysteine to the phenylalanine over 15 residues. Only the CDR3 DNA stays, 45 bases, in frame from base 1. In the germline V gene, CDR1 corresponds to SGHRS and CDR2 to YFSETQ. The V end loses 0 bases and the J end loses 5 bases, and a stretch of 12 bases separates them. Using the deep immunoSEQ assay, multiplex PCR amplified TCR CDR3 regions from genomic DNA. For each cell subset, the extracted genomic DNA was distributed evenly across all wells of several immunoSEQ 96-well plates, and each plate served as one replicate. Each replicate PCR for sorted subsets received about 200 ng genomic DNA, equal to about 30,000 T cell genomes. Purified libraries were measured with a Qubit 3.0 fluorometer, size-checked on a Bioanalyzer 2100, and measured again with the KAPA Library Quantification kit. Each immunoSEQ 96-well plate was sequenced on its own single-read 150-cycle Illumina NextSeq 550 flow cell. The paper's data handling went like this. Because the immunoSEQ output included only junctional sequences and no quality scores, the filtering could not be the same as the filtering used for full-length reads. Sequences were annotated with PyIR, a Python wrapper for IgBLAST v1.9, and V/J genes and CDR3 were assigned using IMGT germline references. Any read was removed if the V/J assignment was weak (E-value above 1e-6), the CDR3 was missing, or the read contained stop codons, out-of-frame junctions, or ambiguous translated residues. V3J clonotypes were defined as sequences sharing the same inferred V gene, J gene, and CDR3 amino acid sequence. To compute the percentage overlap between repertoires, the number of shared unique clonotypes was divided by the size of the smaller repertoire. Richness of each repertoire was evaluated using RTK rarefaction, the Chao1 estimator, and Recon v2.1 estimates of unobserved clonotypes. For all TCRbeta clonotypes obtained by the gDNA method from a few donors, generation probabilities were computed with OLGA. Drawn from immuneACCESS, this table holds only the in-frame rearrangements with V and J called that TCRdb kept. Clones are partly lost; checked studies trace under half to an unresolved V gene and leave the rest unexplained. D and trimming were read from the DNA, whereas the V and J calls and clone size are those reported in that table. This sample lists 2,500,000 or so clones; approximately 93% were detected once. The biggest ten clones account for 0.36% of the sample.

The donors were healthy, HIV-negative adults with no recently reported acute infections or vaccinations. Every donor was a Caucasian adult residing in Nashville, Tennessee, USA. CD4+ T cells were enriched through magnetic negative selection, after which naive cells were positively selected on CD45RA and the remaining negative fraction served as the memory subset. Blood was obtained by leukapheresis, after which PBMCs were separated by Ficoll-Histopaque density gradient centrifugation and cryopreserved in liquid nitrogen vapor phase. Analytical flow cytometry was used to check the purity and quantity of every magnetically sorted T cell population. From each sorted fraction, genomic DNA was isolated and quantified by UV absorbance on a Nanodrop 2000c. Points on this clone: Its binding antigen is unknown. No clone much larger than this one lies a single base away; base qualities are absent.

The sequence came from a man younger than 35 in good health. Some clones in this sample may be carry-over from other donors' samples. Recombination joined TRBV5-1 with TRBJ2-1; TRBD1 is a weak D gene call, 6 bases matching. What was sequenced was naive CD4+ T cells from PBMCs. Per the publication, the cell subset or site label means: CD45RA+ positively selected. The nucleotide sequence reads TGCGCCAGCAGCTTGGGGCCAGGGGACCACAATGAGCAGTTCTTC. Its coded protein is CASSLGPGDHNEQFF. Here the CDR3 is joined to the reference TRBV5-1 and TRBJ2-1 genes, and the full variable domain is: KAGVTQTPRYLIKTRGQQVTLSCSPISGHRSVSWYQQTPGQGLQFLFEYFSETQRNKGNFPGRFSGRQFSNSRSEMNVSTLELGDSALYLCASSLGPGDHNEQFFGPGTRLTVL.